A selection of T cell receptor beta chains follows, all from one sample in a study of blood T cell repertoires in COVID-19. The data were produced by immunoSEQ multiplex PCR, yet TCRdb's version contains in-frame clones alone and is incomplete. The sample has just over 300,000 clones, over 85% seen once. The sample consisted of peripheral blood. These receptors came from a woman aged 30 to 39 with COVID-19, enrolled during active disease. The CDR3 runs from the conserved cysteine through the conserved F or W. A D gene is named only where the DNA matches it firmly. Some rows have no size entry. The others give once, few or many, or a class for an expanded clone.

TRBV30	TRBJ1-1	once	14	.	TGTGCCTGGAGTGTAGGGGTAGGGAACACTGAAGCTTTCTTT	CAWSVGVGNTEAFF
TRBV6-1	TRBJ1-5	.	15	TRBD1	TGTGCCAGCAGTGAAGCCATCCAGGGGGATCAGCCCCAGCATTTT	CASSEAIQGDQPQHF
TRBV15	TRBJ2-3	.	16	.	TGTGCCACCAGCAGAGAGTTGGGCAGTTACACAGATACGCAGTATTTT	CATSRELGSYTDTQYF
TRBV4-2	TRBJ2-2	.	15	TRBD2	TGTGCCAGCAGCCAAGATGCGGGGGGGCCCGGGGAGCTGTTTTTT	CASSQDAGGPGELFF
TRBV11-2	TRBJ2-3	.	17	TRBD2	TGTGCCAGCAGCTTGACCGGGACTAGAGTAGTCCCAGATACGCAGTATTTT	CASSLTGTRVVPDTQYF
TRBV6-6	TRBJ2-2	once	13	.	TGTGCCAGCAATCTCCCCCCGGGCGGGGAGCTGTTTTTT	CASNLPPGGELFF
TRBV10-3	TRBJ1-5	once	12	.	TGTGCCATCAGCACCACTAATCAGCCCCAGCATTTT	CAISTTNQPQHF
TRBV19	TRBJ2-1	.	13	TRBD1	TGTGCCTCAGGGGACAGGCTATACAATGAGCAGTTCTTC	CASGDRLYNEQFF
TRBV6-2/TRBV6-3	TRBJ1-1	.	13	.	TGTGCCAGCAGCCCAACAGGGTCGACTGAAGCTTTCTTT	CASSPTGSTEAFF
TRBV11-1	TRBJ2-5	.	14	TRBD2	TGTGCCAGCAGCTACCAGCGGGGGCCAGAGACCCAGTACTTC	CASSYQRGPETQYF
TRBV4-2	TRBJ1-1	.	14	TRBD1	TGTGCCAGCAGCCAAGTAATGGCAGGGGGAGTAGCTTTCTTT	CASSQVMAGGVAFF
TRBV6-6	TRBJ1-2	.	13	TRBD1	TGTGCCAGCAGGGGACAGGGGCGCGATGGCTACACCTTC	CASRGQGRDGYTF
TRBV5-1	TRBJ1-1	once	16	.	TGCGCCAGCAGCTTGGCAGGGAGGGGAATGAACACTGAAGCTTTCTTT	CASSLAGRGMNTEAFF
TRBV5-4	TRBJ2-1	.	14	TRBD2	TGTGCCAGCAGCTCAGCGGGGGGCCCGTATGAGCAGTTCTTC	CASSSAGGPYEQFF
TRBV27	TRBJ1-5	.	14	.	TGTGCCAGCAGTCCAACCCCGGTAAATCAGCCCCAGCATTTT	CASSPTPVNQPQHF